The clone carrying this T cell receptor (beta chain) appeared once. Its matching antigen is unknown. This sample is part of a study of T cell responses to AZD1222 COVID-19 vaccine. Some clones are missing from TCRdb's copy, which holds only in-frame ones; the method was immunoSEQ multiplex PCR. The table records about 110,000 clones, 89% of them present only once. V was trimmed by 5 bases and J by 5 bases, leaving 9 bases between them. The CDR3 is made up of 12 amino acids. The study, taken as a whole, reports: Researchers took repertoire samples only after the peak T cell response had come. Along spike, vaccine-associated CD4 TCRs were found throughout, with dominance at 160-218 and 743-854. At study baseline, merely six AZD1222 recipients were seropositive. Breadth and depth of Spike-specific TCRs rose after two AZD1222 doses.

The J gene is TRBJ1-1, the V gene TRBV12-3 or TRBV12-4; D may be TRBD1 (5 bases). This clonotype was sampled from an adult in good health. The source was peripheral blood, collected on day 0 of MenACWY control vaccination. In DNA, the CDR3 is TGTGCCAGCAGTGGGGCAGCTACTGAAGCTTTCTTT. Its protein is CASSGAATEAFF.